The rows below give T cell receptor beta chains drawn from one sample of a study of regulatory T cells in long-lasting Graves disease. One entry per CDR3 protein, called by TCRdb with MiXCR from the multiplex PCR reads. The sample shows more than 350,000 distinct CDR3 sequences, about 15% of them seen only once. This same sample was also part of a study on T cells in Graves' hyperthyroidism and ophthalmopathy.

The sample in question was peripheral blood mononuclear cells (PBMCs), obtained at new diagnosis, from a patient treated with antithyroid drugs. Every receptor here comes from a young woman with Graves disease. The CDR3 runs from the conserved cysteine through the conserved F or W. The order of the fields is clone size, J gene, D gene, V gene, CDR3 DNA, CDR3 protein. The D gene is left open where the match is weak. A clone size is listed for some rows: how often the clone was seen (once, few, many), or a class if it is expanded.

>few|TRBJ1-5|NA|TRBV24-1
TGTGCCACCAGTGACGCCACGTTTAATCAGCCCCAGCATTTT
CATSDATFNQPQHF
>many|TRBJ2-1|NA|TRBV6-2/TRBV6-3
TGTGCCGGTTTGAAGGACAGCTACAATGAGCAGTTCTTC
CAGLKDSYNEQFF
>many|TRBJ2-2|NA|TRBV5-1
TGCGCCAGCAGCTTAACAGGGAAGAGAGAGGCGGAGCTGTTTTTT
CASSLTGKREAELFF
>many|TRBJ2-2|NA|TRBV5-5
TGTGCCAGCAGCCAAGGGAGAGTGGGCGGGGAGCTGTTTTTT
CASSQGRVGGELFF
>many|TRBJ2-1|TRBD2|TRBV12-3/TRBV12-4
TGTGCCAGCAGCTCCAGCGGGAGTTATATTGAGCAGTTCTTC
CASSSSGSYIEQFF
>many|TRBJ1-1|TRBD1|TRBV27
TGTGCCAGCAGATCGACAGGGAGTCTGACTGAAGCTTTCTTT
CASRSTGSLTEAFF
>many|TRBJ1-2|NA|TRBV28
TGTGCCAGCAGTTCCAAGCCGGGACCCGTGGATGGCTACACCTTC
CASSSKPGPVDGYTF
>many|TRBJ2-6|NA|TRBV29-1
TGCAGCGTTGGGACCCCTCGTCCTGGGGCCAACGTCCTGACTTTC
CSVGTPRPGANVLTF
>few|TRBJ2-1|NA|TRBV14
TGTGCCAGCAGTTCAATGTTCGGCTACAATGAGCAGTTCTTC
CASSSMFGYNEQFF
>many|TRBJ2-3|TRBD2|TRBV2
TGTGCCAGCAGTGAAGGTTGGGGGGGGGGCACAGATACGCAGTATTTT
CASSEGWGGGTDTQYF
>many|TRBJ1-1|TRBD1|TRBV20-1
TGCAGTGCTAGAGGTCTGGGACAGGGGAACACTGAAGCTTTCTTT
CSARGLGQGNTEAFF
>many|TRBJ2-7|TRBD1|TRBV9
TGTGCCAGCAGCGTCCAACAGGGGTACGAGCAGTACTTC
CASSVQQGYEQYF
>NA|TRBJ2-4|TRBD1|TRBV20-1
TGCAGTGCTAGAGATCTCGGGACAGGACAAAACATTCAGTACTTC
CSARDLGTGQNIQYF
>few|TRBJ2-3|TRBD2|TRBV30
TGTGCCTGGAGTCCCCGACTAGCGGGAGGGACAGATACGCAGTATTTT
CAWSPRLAGGTDTQYF
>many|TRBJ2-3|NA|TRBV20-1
TGCAGTGCTCTGGGGACCACCAGCACAGATACGCAGTATTTT
CSALGTTSTDTQYF
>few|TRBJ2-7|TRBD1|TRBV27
TGTGCCAGCAGTCCGATAAGGGACAGCTCCTACGAGCAGTACTTC
CASSPIRDSSYEQYF
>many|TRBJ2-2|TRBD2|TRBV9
TGTGCCAGCAGCGTAGTAGCTAGCGGGAGCTCCGGGGAGCTGTTTTTT
CASSVVASGSSGELFF
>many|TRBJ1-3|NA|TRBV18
TGTGCCAGCTCATCTCCGGTCATAAGATCTGGAAACACCATATATTTT
CASSSPVIRSGNTIYF
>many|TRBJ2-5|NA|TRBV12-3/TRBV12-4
TGTGCCAGCAGTCCCAGAAGGGGGGTAGCGGGTAGAGAGACCCAGTACTTC
CASSPRRGVAGRETQYF
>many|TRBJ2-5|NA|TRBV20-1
TGCAGTGCCCCGGGTGTGGGCGTTGGGACCCAGTACTTC
CSAPGVGVGTQYF
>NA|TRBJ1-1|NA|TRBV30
TGTGCCTGGAGTCGAGGGAGGCAGGGCGGCACTGAAGCTTTCTTT
CAWSRGRQGGTEAFF
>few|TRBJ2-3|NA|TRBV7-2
TGTGCCAGCAGCGGCAAGTTAGCCGGAGGGCCAACCTACACAGATACGCAGTATTTT
CASSGKLAGGPTYTDTQYF
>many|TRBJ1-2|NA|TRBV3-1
TGTGCCAGCAGCCAAGTAAAAGGGATCGGGAGAGGCTACACCTTC
CASSQVKGIGRGYTF
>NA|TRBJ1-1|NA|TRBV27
TGTGCCAGCAGGTCCAGGGTGACGGCTGAAGCTTTCTTT
CASRSRVTAEAFF
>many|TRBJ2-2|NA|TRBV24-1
TGTGCCACCAGTGACCCAGGAGGGGGAAACACCGGGGAGCTGTTTTTT
CATSDPGGGNTGELFF
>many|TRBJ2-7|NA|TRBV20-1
TGCAGTGCTAACCAGGGGAGCTCCTACGAGCAGTACTTC
CSANQGSSYEQYF
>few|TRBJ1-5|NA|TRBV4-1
TGCGCCAGCAGCCAGGCTCGGGGGTCATCGCGCAATCAGCCCCAGCATTTT
CASSQARGSSRNQPQHF
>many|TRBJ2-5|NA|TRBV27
TGTACCAGCAGAAGAGAGCTCCAAGAGACCCAGTACTTC
CTSRRELQETQYF
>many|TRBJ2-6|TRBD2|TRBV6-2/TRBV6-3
TGTGCCAGCAACCGCCTAGCGGGAGGACATACTGGGGCCAACGTCCTGACTTTC
CASNRLAGGHTGANVLTF
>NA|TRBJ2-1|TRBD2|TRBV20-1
TGCAGTGCTGGCGTTCCTAGCGGGAGGGCCTACAATGAGCAGTTCTTC
CSAGVPSGRAYNEQFF
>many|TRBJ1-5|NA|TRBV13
TGTGCCAGCAGCTTAGGTACAGGGCCCAATCAGCCCCAGCATTTT
CASSLGTGPNQPQHF
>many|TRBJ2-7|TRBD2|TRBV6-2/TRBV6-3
TGTGCCAGCAGTGAGGATCGGGGACTAGCTCACGAGCAGTACTTC
CASSEDRGLAHEQYF
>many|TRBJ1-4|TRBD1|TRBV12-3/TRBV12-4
TGTGCCAGCAGTTCAAACAGGGGGCTGAATGAAAAACTGTTTTTT
CASSSNRGLNEKLFF
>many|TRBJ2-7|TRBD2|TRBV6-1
TGTGCCAGCAGCTCGCCCGGGACTAGCGGCTACGAGCAGTACTTC
CASSSPGTSGYEQYF
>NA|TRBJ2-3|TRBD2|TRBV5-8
TGTGCCAGCAGCGTGGGAGCGGGAAAGACAGATACGCAGTATTTT
CASSVGAGKTDTQYF
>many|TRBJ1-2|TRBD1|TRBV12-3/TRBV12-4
TGTGCCAGCAGTTTAGAATGGACAGGGACCCATGGCTACACCTTC
CASSLEWTGTHGYTF
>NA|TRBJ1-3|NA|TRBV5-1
TGCGCCAGCAGCTTGGATGCGGCTCTCTCTGGAAACACCATATATTTT
CASSLDAALSGNTIYF
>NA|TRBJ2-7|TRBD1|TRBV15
TGTGCCACCAGCAGAGCCGGGGACAGGGCGTACGAGCAGTACTTC
CATSRAGDRAYEQYF
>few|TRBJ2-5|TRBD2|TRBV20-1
TGCAGTGCTAGAGGCGGGAGTAATGAAGAGACCCAGTACTTC
CSARGGSNEETQYF
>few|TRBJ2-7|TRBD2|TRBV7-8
TGTGCCAGCAGCCCGGGGGGGATACTAGCGGGAGTAGGCGAGCAGTACTTC
CASSPGGILAGVGEQYF
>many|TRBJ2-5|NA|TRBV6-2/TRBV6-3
TGTGCCAGCAGCGCTGGGACCTCCCCTTCGGAGACCCAGTACTTC
CASSAGTSPSETQYF
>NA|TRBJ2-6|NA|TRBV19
TGTGCCAGTAGTATAGCGGCTGGATCTGGGGCCAACGTCCTGACTTTC
CASSIAAGSGANVLTF
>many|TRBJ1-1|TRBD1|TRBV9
TGTGCCAGCAGCGCCGGGACAGGGGGCGTCATGAACACTGAAGCTTTCTTT
CASSAGTGGVMNTEAFF
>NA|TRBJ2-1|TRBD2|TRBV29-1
TGCAGCGTTGGCGAGGCGGGAGGGCCGAATGAGCAGCTCTTC
CSVGEAGGPNEQLF
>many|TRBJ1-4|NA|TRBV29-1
TGCAGCGTTGACCAGGGCGGTGAAAAACTGTTTTTT
CSVDQGGEKLFF
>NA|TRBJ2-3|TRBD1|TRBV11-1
TGTGCCTGCAGCCTAAATGGACAGGGACCCATCCTCACAGATACGCAGTATTTT
CACSLNGQGPILTDTQYF
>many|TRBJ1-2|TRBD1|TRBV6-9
TGTGCCAGCAGTTACCGAGGGACAGCAAGTGGCTATGGCTACACCTTC
CASSYRGTASGYGYTF
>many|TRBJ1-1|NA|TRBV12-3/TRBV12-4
TGTGCCAGCAGTATTCGGCCGACTGAAGCTTTCTTT
CASSIRPTEAFF
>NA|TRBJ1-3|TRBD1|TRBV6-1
TGTGCCACCGCGATACAGGGGATCTCTGGAAACACCATATATTTT
CATAIQGISGNTIYF
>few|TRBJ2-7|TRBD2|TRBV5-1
TGCGCCAGCAGCTTTTTAGCGGGAGGGCCCTCTTACGAGCAGTACTTC
CASSFLAGGPSYEQYF
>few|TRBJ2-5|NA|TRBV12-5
TGTGCTAGTGCCGACGGTATAGCTCCAGAGACCCAGTACTTC
CASADGIAPETQYF
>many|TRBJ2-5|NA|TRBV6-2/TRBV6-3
TGTGCCAGCAGGCCCGGACAGGGAGGGGAGACCCAGTACTTC
CASRPGQGGETQYF
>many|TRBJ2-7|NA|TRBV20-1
TGCAGTGCTAGCGGCACACAGGGGCGGGGGCAGTACTTC
CSASGTQGRGQYF
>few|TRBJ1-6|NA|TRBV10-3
TGTGCCATCAGAGACCACCTGGCGGGGAATTCACCCCTCCACTTT
CAIRDHLAGNSPLHF
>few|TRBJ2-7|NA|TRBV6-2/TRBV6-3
TGTGCCAGCACCGTAGGTTGGCGCGAGCAGTACTTC
CASTVGWREQYF
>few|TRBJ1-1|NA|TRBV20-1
TGCAGTGCTAGAAACGGACGCCGAATGAACACTGAAGCTTTCTTT
CSARNGRRMNTEAFF